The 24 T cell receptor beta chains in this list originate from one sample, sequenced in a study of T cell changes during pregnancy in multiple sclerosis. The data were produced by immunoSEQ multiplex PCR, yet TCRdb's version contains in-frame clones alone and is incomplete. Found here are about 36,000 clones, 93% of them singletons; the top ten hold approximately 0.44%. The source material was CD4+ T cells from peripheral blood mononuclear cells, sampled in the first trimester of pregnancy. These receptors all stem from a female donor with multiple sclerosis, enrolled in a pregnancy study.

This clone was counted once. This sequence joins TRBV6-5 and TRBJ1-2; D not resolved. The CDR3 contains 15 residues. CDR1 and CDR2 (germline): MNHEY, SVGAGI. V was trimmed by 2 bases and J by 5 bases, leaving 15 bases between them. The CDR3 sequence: CASSYDISGGYGYTF. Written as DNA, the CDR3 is TGTGCCAGCAGTTACGACATATCCGGTGGATATGGCTACACCTTC.

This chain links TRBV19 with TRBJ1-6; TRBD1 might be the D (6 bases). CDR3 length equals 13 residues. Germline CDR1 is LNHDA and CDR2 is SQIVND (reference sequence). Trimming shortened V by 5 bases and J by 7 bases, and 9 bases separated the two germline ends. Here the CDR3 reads CASSVTGNSPLHF. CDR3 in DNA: TGTGCCAGTAGTGTCACAGGGAATTCACCCCTCCACTTT.

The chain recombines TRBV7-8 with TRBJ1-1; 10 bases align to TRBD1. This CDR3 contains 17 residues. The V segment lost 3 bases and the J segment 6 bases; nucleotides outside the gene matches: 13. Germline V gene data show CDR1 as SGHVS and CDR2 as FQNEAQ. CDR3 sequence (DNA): TGTGCCAGCAGCTTCACCGGGACAGGGGCCTTCCCAGCTGAAGCTTTCTTT. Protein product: CASSFTGTGAFPAEAFF.

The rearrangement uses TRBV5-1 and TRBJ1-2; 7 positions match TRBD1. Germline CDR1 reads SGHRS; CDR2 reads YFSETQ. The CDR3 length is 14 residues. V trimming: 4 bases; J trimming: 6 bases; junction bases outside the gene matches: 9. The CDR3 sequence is CASSPRGPRDGYTF. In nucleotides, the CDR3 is TGCGCCAGCAGCCCGAGGGGGCCCCGGGATGGCTACACCTTC.

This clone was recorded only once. Here the CDR3 reads CASSLATSGNTGELFF. The CDR3 nucleotides are TGTGCCAGCAGCCTGGCGACTAGCGGGAACACCGGGGAGCTGTTTTTT. V usage is TRBV7-7 and J usage is TRBJ2-2; 9 bases align to TRBD2. Germline V gene lookup returns CDR1 SSHAT and CDR2 FNYEAQ (reference sequence). This CDR3 comprises 16 residues. J was trimmed by 1 base and V by 5 bases; bases with no gene match: 5.

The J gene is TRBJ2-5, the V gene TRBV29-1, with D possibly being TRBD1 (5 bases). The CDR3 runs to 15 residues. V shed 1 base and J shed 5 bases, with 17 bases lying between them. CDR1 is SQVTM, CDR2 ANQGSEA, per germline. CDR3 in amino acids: CSVEGGEGLWETQYF. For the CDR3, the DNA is TGCAGCGTTGAAGGGGGCGAAGGCTTGTGGGAGACCCAGTACTTC.

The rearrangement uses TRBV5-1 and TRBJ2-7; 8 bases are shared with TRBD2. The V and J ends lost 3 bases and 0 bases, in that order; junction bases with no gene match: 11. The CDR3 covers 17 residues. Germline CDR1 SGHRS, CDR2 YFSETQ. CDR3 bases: TGCGCCAGCAGCTCTCTCCGGGGTAGCGGGGTCTCCTACGAGCAGTACTTC. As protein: CASSSLRGSGVSYEQYF.

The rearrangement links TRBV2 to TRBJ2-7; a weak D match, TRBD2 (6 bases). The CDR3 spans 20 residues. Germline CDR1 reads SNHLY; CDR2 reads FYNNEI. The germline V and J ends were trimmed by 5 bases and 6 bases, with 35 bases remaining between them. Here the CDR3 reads CASSFYSLGLTSVGMVEQYF. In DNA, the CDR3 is TGTGCCAGCAGTTTTTATAGTTTGGGACTTACCAGCGTGGGCATGGTCGAGCAGTACTTC.

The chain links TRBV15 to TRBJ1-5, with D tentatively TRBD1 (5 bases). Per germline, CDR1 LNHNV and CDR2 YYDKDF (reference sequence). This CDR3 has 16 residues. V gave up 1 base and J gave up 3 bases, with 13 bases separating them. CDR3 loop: CATSRGWGGINQPQHF. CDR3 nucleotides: TGTGCCACCAGCAGAGGGTGGGGGGGAATCAATCAGCCCCAGCATTTT.

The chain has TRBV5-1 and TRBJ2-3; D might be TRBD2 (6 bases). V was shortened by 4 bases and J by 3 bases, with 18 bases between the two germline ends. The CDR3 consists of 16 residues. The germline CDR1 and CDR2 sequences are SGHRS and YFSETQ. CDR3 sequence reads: CASSLGLKEGTDTQYF. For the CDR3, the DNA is TGCGCCAGCAGCCTGGGACTCAAAGAAGGTACAGATACGCAGTATTTT.

Here the CDR3 reads CASRDRGEVQYF. The CDR3 nucleotides are TGTGCCAGCCGGGACAGGGGGGAGGTGCAGTACTTC. The genes are TRBV6-1 and TRBJ2-7; the match to TRBD1 covers 11 bases. Germline-derived CDR1 and CDR2 are MNHNS and SASEGT. The V segment lost 8 bases and the J segment 9 bases; nucleotides outside the gene matches: 6. The CDR3 has 12 amino acids.

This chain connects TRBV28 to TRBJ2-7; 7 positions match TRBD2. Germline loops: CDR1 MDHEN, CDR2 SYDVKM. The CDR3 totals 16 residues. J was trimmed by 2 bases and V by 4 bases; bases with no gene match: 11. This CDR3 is CASSSLGAGVPYEQYF. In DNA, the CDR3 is TGTGCCAGCAGTTCGTTAGGGGCGGGAGTACCCTACGAGCAGTACTTC.

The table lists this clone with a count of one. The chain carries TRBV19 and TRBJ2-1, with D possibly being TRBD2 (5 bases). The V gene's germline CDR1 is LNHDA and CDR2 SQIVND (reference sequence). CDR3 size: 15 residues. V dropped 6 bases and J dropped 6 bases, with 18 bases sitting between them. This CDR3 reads CASSFLGTRGNEQFF. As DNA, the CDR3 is TGTGCCAGTAGCTTCCTGGGCACCCGGGGCAATGAGCAGTTCTTC. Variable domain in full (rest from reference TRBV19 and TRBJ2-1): DGGITQSPKYLFRKEGQNVTLSCEQNLNHDAMYWYRQDPGQGLRLIYYSQIVNDFQKGDIAEGYSVSREKKESFPLTVTSAQKNPTAFYLCASSFLGTRGNEQFFGPGTRLTVL.

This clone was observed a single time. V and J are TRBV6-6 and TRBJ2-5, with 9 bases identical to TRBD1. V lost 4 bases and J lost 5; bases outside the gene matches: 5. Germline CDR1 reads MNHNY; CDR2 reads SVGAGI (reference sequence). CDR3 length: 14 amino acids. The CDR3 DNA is TGTGCCAGCAGTTGGACCGGGACAGGGGAGACCCAGTACTTC. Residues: CASSWTGTGETQYF.

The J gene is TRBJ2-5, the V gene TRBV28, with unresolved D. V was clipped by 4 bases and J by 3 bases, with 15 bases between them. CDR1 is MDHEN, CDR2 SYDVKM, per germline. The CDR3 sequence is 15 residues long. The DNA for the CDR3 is TGTGCCAGCAGTTCCCCCAAGAGCGTAGAAGAGACCCAGTACTTC. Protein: CASSSPKSVEETQYF.

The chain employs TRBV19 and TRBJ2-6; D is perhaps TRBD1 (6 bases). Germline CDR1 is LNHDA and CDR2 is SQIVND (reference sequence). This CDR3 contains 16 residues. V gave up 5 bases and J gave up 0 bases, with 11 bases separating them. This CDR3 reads CASSPLQGSGANVLTF. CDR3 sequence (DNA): TGTGCCAGTAGTCCATTACAGGGCTCTGGGGCCAACGTCCTGACTTTC. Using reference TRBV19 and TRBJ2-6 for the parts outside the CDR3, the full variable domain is DGGITQSPKYLFRKEGQNVTLSCEQNLNHDAMYWYRQDPGQGLRLIYYSQIVNDFQKGDIAEGYSVSREKKESFPLTVTSAQKNPTAFYLCASSPLQGSGANVLTFGAGSRLTVL.

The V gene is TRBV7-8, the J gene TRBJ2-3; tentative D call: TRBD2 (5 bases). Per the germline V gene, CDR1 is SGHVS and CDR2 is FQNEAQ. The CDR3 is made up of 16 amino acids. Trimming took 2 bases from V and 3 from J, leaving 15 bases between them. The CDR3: CASSLSVLARTDTQYF. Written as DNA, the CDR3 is TGTGCCAGCAGCTTAAGTGTCCTAGCCAGAACAGATACGCAGTATTTT.

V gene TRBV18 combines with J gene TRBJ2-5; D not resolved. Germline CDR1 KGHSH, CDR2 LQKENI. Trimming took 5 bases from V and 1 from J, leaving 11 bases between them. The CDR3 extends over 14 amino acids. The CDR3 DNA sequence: TGTGCCAGCTCATCCGCAGGCATCCAAGAGACCCAGTACTTC. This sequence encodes CASSSAGIQETQYF.

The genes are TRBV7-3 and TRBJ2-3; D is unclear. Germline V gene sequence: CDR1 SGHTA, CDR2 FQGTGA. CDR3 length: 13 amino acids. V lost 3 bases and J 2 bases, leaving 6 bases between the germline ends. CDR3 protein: CASSLAFTDTQYF. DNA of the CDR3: TGTGCCAGCAGCTTGGCTTTCACAGATACGCAGTATTTT.

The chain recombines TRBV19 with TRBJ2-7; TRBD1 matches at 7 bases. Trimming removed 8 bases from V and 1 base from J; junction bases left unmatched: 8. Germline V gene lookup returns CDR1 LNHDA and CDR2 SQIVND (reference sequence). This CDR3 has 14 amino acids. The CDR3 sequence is CASRSRQGSYEQYF. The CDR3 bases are TGTGCCAGTCGCTCACGACAGGGATCCTACGAGCAGTACTTC.

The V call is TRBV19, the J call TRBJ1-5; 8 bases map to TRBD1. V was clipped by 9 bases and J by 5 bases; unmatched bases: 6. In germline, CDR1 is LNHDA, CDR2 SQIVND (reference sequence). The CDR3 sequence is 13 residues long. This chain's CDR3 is CASRGQGHQPQHF. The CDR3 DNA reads TGTGCCAGCAGGGGGCAGGGGCATCAGCCCCAGCATTTT.

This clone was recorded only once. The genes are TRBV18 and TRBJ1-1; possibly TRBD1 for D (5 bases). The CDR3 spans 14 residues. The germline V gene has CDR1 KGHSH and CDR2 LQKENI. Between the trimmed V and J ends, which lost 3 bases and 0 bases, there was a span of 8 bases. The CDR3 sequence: CASSPAGMNTEAFF. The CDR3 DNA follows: TGTGCCAGCTCACCGGCAGGGATGAACACTGAAGCTTTCTTT. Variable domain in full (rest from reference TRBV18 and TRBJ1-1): NAGVMQNPRHLVRRRGQEARLRCSPMKGHSHVYWYRQLPEEGLKFMVYLQKENIIDESGMPKERFSAEFPKEGPSILRIQQVVRGDSAAYFCASSPAGMNTEAFFGQGTRLTVV.

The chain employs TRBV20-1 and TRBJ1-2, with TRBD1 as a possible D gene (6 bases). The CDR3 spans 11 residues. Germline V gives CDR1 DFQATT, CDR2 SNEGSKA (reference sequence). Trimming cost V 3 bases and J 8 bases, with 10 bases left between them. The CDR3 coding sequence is TGCAGTGCTAGGGGGGCAGGGGGCTACACCTTC. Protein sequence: CSARGAGGYTF.

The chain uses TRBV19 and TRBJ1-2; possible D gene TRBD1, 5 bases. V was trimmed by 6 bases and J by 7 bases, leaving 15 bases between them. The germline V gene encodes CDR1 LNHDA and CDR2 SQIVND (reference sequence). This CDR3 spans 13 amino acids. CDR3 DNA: TGTGCCAGTAGGAAGGCAGCCCAGGGTGGCTACACCTTC. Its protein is CASRKAAQGGYTF.